These 18 T cell receptor beta chains originate from one sample sequenced in a study of blood T cells in healthy people across ages. With a J-beta primer mix and a sample-barcoded 5' primer, a second PCR ran about 7 to 12 cycles. TCRdb redid the calling of the 5' RACE reads with MiXCR, one entry per CDR3 protein. The sample shows fewer than 1,200,000 distinct CDR3 sequences, around 27% of them seen only once. A further study also used this sample, focusing on T cells of mothers and their children.

Input material: blood. The receptor source for this set is a girl aged 2-10 years in good health.

The gene calls are TRBV11-2 and TRBJ2-1; D is undetermined. Trimming took off 5 bases at V and 1 base at J, with 12 bases between the two ends. The CDR3 spans 15 residues. Germline assignment: CDR1 SGHAT and CDR2 FQNNGV. The CDR3 spells CASSRTLVSYNEQFF. The CDR3 nucleotides read TGTGCCAGCAGCCGTACACTGGTATCCTACAATGAGCAGTTCTTC. Based on the CDR3 plus reference TRBV11-2 and TRBJ2-1, the full variable domain is EAGVAQSPRYKIIEKRQSVAFWCNPISGHATLYWYQQILGQGPKLLIQFQNNGVVDDSQLPKDRFSAERLKGVDSTLKIQPAKLEDSAVYLCASSRTLVSYNEQFFGPGTRLTVL.

The chain is built from TRBV3-1 and TRBJ1-1; D uncertain. Germline CDR1 LGHDT, CDR2 YNNKEL (reference sequence). The CDR3 runs to 15 residues. Trimming took off 1 base at V and 1 base at J, with 10 bases between the two ends. The CDR3 region is CASSQGTPQNTEAFF. CDR3 sequence (DNA): TGTGCCAGCAGCCAAGGCACCCCACAGAACACTGAAGCTTTCTTT.

The V call is TRBV29-1, the J call TRBJ1-1; D call uncertain. Germline V gives CDR1 SQVTM, CDR2 ANQGSEA. The CDR3 covers 13 residues. V lost 1 base and J 5 bases, leaving 11 bases between the germline ends. The CDR3 sequence is CSVEGSPGTEAFF. The CDR3 nucleotides read TGCAGCGTTGAAGGCTCCCCTGGGACTGAAGCTTTCTTT.

This chain's CDR3 is CASSEPPEGLYNEQFF. CDR3 in DNA: TGTGCCAGCAGTGAACCCCCCGAGGGGCTTTACAATGAGCAGTTCTTC. This chain uses TRBV6-1 with TRBJ2-1; D is perhaps TRBD1 or TRBD2 (5 bases each). The CDR3 has 16 residues. Germline V CDR1 and CDR2: MNHNS, SASEGT. The V end was cut by 2 bases, the J end by 4 bases, with 15 bases between.

This clonotype was counted only a few times. The V call is TRBV5-6, the J call TRBJ1-1, with D possibly matching TRBD1 (5 bases). The germline V gene encodes CDR1 SGHDT and CDR2 YYEEEE. The V gene lost 2 bases and the J gene lost 1 base, with 12 bases spanning the gap. The length of the CDR3 is 15 residues. As DNA, the CDR3 is TGTGCCAGCAGCTTTTTTGCCCAGGGGAACACTGAAGCTTTCTTT. Translated: CASSFFAQGNTEAFF.

The chain employs TRBV20-1 and TRBJ2-1; D is uncertain. CDR1 and CDR2 from the germline V gene are DFQATT and SNEGSKA (reference sequence). Trimming stripped 3 bases from V and 7 bases from J, with 19 bases between. The CDR3 consists of 15 residues. CDR3 DNA sequence: TGCAGTGCTAGGGATGGCGGAAGGGCCGAAAATGAGCAGTTCTTC. This encodes CSARDGGRAENEQFF.

This clonotype was counted a few times. The chain combines TRBV12-3 or TRBV12-4 with TRBJ1-2; no firm D call. V lost 1 base, J lost 2 bases, and 17 bases lay in between. The CDR3 is 17 amino acids. DNA for the CDR3: TGTGCCAGCAGTTTAGAGTTCGGGATACAACAAAACTATGGCTACACCTTC. Translation: CASSLEFGIQQNYGYTF.

This clonotype has just a few counts. The chain links TRBV20-1 to TRBJ2-7; D perhaps matches TRBD2 (6 bases). V was cut by 0 bases and J by 4 bases, with 13 bases left in between. Germline V lookup: CDR1 DFQATT, CDR2 SNEGSKA (reference sequence). There are 14 residues in the CDR3. The CDR3 is CSARDERGVYEQYF. CDR3 DNA: TGCAGTGCTAGAGATGAGCGCGGGGTTTACGAGCAGTACTTC.

This clonotype was observed a few times. The chain joins TRBV6-5 to TRBJ1-4, with TRBD1 identical over 9 bases. The germline V gene encodes CDR1 MNHEY and CDR2 SVGAGI. The CDR3 covers 14 residues. The V segment lost 5 bases and the J segment 8 bases; nucleotides outside the gene matches: 6. The CDR3 coding sequence is TGTGCCAGCAGTGGGACAGGGTCGCGAGAAAAACTGTTTTTT. Translation: CASSGTGSREKLFF.

The rearrangement joins TRBV4-1 to TRBJ2-1; the D is unclear. The V gene lost 1 base and the J gene lost 6 bases, with 7 bases spanning the gap. This CDR3 region has 13 residues. The V gene's germline CDR1 is MGHRA and CDR2 YSYEKL. CDR3 residues: CASSQGHFNEQFF. In DNA form, the CDR3 reads TGCGCCAGCAGCCAAGGCCACTTCAATGAGCAGTTCTTC.

This clonotype was counted only a few times. The chain employs TRBV19 and TRBJ2-7; D perhaps matches TRBD2 (5 bases). Germline CDR1 LNHDA, CDR2 SQIVND (reference sequence). The CDR3 is made up of 15 amino acids. Trimming removed 2 bases at V and 2 bases at J, with 13 bases between. This CDR3 is CASSIIASSPYEQYF. CDR3 DNA: TGTGCCAGTAGTATAATAGCGAGCAGTCCCTACGAGCAGTACTTC.

This clonotype has more than one count but fewer than ten. The junction differs from germline at one of its ends, possibly a read error. The chain couples TRBV7-9 to TRBJ1-1; D not resolved. The germline CDR1 and CDR2 sequences are SEHNR and FQNEAQ (reference sequence). CDR3 length: 10 residues. DNA of the CDR3: TGTGCCAGCAGCTTGGAGGGCCCCGTCTTT. Protein: CASSLEGPVF.

This clonotype was detected only a few times. The rearrangement joins TRBV9 to TRBJ2-3; D gene ambiguous. Germline V gene sequence: CDR1 SGDLS, CDR2 YYNGEE. V dropped 5 bases and J dropped 2 bases, with 9 bases sitting between them. This CDR3 has 13 residues. The CDR3 nucleotides are TGTGCCAGCAGGTCGGTCCTCACAGATACGCAGTATTTT. Protein product: CASRSVLTDTQYF.

V usage is TRBV7-2 and J usage is TRBJ1-2; 8 positions match TRBD1. The CDR3 covers 15 residues. Per the germline V gene, CDR1 is SGHTA and CDR2 is FQGNSA. V lost 5 bases to trimming and J lost 5 bases; unmatched junction nucleotides: 10. This chain's CDR3 is CASSPRQGQVYGYTF. CDR3 nucleotides: TGTGCCAGCAGCCCTCGACAGGGGCAAGTTTATGGCTACACCTTC.

The V and J genes are TRBV13 and TRBJ2-5; D possibly corresponds to TRBD2 (5 bases). Trimming left V 5 bases short and J 14 bases short, with 27 bases between. CDR1 and CDR2 (germline): PRHDT, FYEKMQ (reference sequence). The CDR3 has 15 residues. CDR3 amino acids: CASSRKRETGNEAYF. In DNA, the CDR3 is TGTGCCAGCAGCCGGAAAAGGGAGACGGGTAATGAGGCTTACTTC.

V and J are TRBV24-1 and TRBJ2-1; D gene ambiguous. With 10 bases removed from V and 6 bases from J, the gap between germline ends came to 9 bases. This CDR3 has 11 amino acids. Germline CDR1 reads KGHDR; CDR2 reads SFDVKD. The CDR3 loop is CATSAVNEQFF. CDR3 coding DNA: TGTGCCACGTCGGCCGTCAATGAGCAGTTCTTC.

On this clonotype itself: An end of the junction differs from the germline gene, which may be a read error. The gene calls are TRBV7-7 and TRBJ2-1, with no clear D. Germline assignment: CDR1 SSHAT and CDR2 FNYEAQ (reference sequence). This CDR3 contains 14 residues. For the CDR3, the DNA is TGTGCTAGCAGCTCAAATAGTGCAAAAAATGAGCAGTTCTTC. This translates into CASSSNSAKNEQFF.

The table lists this clonotype with a few counts. The chain has TRBV12-3 or TRBV12-4 and TRBJ1-1, with D possibly being TRBD1 (6 bases). This CDR3 region has 13 residues. V shed 6 bases and J shed 6 bases, with 14 bases lying between them. This chain's CDR3 is CASRPGESSEAFF. DNA of the CDR3: TGTGCCAGCAGACCAGGGGAGTCCTCTGAAGCTTTCTTT.